This T cell receptor beta chain was recovered during a study of T cell responses to AZD1222 COVID-19 vaccine. V dropped 4 bases and J dropped 4; count of bases not matched to a gene: 10. Germline V CDR1 and CDR2: SGHRS, YFSETQ. The CDR3 loop spans 15 amino acids. The assay was immunoSEQ multiplex PCR, and TCRdb's table has in-frame clones only and misses some. The sample has about 90,000 clones, around nine tenths seen once; the top ten hold over 9%. This specimen was peripheral blood, taken on day 0 of MenACWY control vaccination. The sequence derives from an adult in good health. The gene calls are TRBV5-1 and TRBJ2-7; 8 nucleotides match TRBD1. CDR3 sequence (DNA): TGCGCCAGCAGCGAAGATGGGACAGGTCTATACGAGCAGTACTTC. It encodes CASSEDGTGLYEQYF.